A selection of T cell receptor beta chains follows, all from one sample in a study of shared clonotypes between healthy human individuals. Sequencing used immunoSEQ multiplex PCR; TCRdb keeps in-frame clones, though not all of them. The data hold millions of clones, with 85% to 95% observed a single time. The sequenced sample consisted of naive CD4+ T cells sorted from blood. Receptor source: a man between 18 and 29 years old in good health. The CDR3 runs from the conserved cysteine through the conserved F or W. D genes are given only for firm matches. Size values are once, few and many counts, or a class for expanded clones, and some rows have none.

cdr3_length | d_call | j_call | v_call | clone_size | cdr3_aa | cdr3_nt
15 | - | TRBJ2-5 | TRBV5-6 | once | CASSFSGQLQETQYF | TGTGCCAGCAGCTTCTCTGGACAACTCCAAGAGACCCAGTACTTC
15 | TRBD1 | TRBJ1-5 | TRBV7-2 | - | CASSLQGAGNQPQHF | TGTGCCAGCAGTCTTCAGGGGGCGGGGAATCAGCCCCAGCATTTT
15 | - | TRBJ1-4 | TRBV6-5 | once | CASRNLGPGNEKLFF | TGTGCCAGCAGAAACCTCGGCCCCGGGAATGAAAAACTGTTTTTT
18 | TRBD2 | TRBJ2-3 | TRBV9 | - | CASSPNPGLAAVTDTQYF | TGTGCCAGCAGCCCAAACCCGGGACTAGCGGCCGTCACAGATACGCAGTATTTT
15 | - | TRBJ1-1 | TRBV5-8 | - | CASSFGAGANTEAFF | TGTGCCAGCAGCTTTGGGGCAGGGGCGAACACTGAAGCTTTCTTT
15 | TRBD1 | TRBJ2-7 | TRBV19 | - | CASSMSATGVYEQYF | TGTGCCAGTAGTATGTCCGCGACAGGGGTCTACGAGCAGTACTTC
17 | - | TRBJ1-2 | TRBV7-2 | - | CASSLNHRSERGYGYTF | TGTGCCAGCAGCTTAAATCACCGGAGTGAACGGGGCTATGGCTACACCTTC
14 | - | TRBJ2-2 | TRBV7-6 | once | CASSLGLTTGELFF | TGTGCCAGCAGCTTAGGTCTCACTACCGGGGAGCTGTTTTTT
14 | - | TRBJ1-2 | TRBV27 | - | CASSFRTPGYGYTF | TGTGCCAGCAGTTTTAGAACGCCGGGCTATGGCTACACCTTC
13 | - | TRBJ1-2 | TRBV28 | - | CAGSGGAQNRYTF | TGTGCCGGGTCGGGGGGGGCCCAAAACCGCTACACCTTC
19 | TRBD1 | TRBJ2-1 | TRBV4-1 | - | CASSQDQSLTGTGNNEQFF | TGCGCCAGCAGCCAAGATCAGTCTCTTACCGGGACAGGTAACAATGAGCAGTTCTTC
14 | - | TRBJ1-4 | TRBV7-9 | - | CASSFLTANEKLFF | TGTGCCAGCAGCTTTTTGACCGCTAATGAAAAACTGTTTTTT
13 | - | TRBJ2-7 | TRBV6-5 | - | CASTPGRIYEQYF | TGTGCCAGCACTCCGGGGCGGATCTACGAGCAGTACTTC
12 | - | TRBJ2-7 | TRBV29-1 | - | CSVDGGSNEQYF | TGCAGCGTTGATGGCGGGTCAAACGAGCAGTACTTC
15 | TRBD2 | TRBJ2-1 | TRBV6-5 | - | CASSTGTSLYNEQFF | TGTGCCAGCAGTACTGGGACTAGCCTCTACAATGAGCAGTTCTTC
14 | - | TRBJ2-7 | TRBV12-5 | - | CASGLSGEPAEQYF | TGTGCTAGTGGTTTGTCAGGGGAGCCCGCCGAGCAGTACTTC
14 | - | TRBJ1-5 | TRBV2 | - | CASSWGKGNQPQHF | TGTGCCAGCAGTTGGGGGAAGGGCAATCAGCCCCAGCATTTT
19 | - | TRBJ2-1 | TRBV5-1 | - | CASSPTTGALAGSYNEQFF | TGCGCCAGCAGCCCCACGACAGGGGCCCTAGCGGGGTCCTACAATGAGCAGTTCTTC
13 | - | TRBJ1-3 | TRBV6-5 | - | CASGDNSGNTIYF | TGTGCCAGCGGGGACAACTCTGGAAACACCATATATTTT
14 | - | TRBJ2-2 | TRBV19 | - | CASRWTIGTGELFF | TGTGCCAGTAGGTGGACAATCGGGACCGGGGAGCTGTTTTTT
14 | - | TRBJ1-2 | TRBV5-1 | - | CASSLTGTIYGYTF | TGCGCCAGCAGCCTTACCGGGACAATCTATGGCTACACCTTC
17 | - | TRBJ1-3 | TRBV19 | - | CASSLVGTFNTGNTIYF | TGTGCCAGTAGTCTCGTGGGGACATTTAATACTGGAAACACCATATATTTT
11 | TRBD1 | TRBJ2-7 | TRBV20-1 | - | CSAGTGLEQYF | TGCAGTGCTGGGACAGGTCTGGAGCAGTACTTC
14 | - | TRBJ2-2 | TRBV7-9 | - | CASSLLDYTGELFF | TGTGCCAGCAGCTTACTCGATTACACCGGGGAGCTGTTTTTT
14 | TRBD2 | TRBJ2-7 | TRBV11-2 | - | CASSPSGSSYEQYF | TGTGCCAGCAGTCCTAGCGGGAGTTCCTACGAGCAGTACTTC
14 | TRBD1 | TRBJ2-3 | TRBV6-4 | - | CASRQGANADTQYF | TGTGCCAGCCGACAGGGGGCTAACGCAGATACGCAGTATTTT
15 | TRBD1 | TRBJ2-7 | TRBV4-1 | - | CASSQEDRARHEQYF | TGCGCCAGCAGCCAGGAGGACAGGGCTCGCCACGAGCAGTACTTC
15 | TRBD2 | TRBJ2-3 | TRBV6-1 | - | CASSPGGRPTDTQYF | TGTGCCAGCAGCCCGGGGGGGAGGCCCACAGATACGCAGTATTTT
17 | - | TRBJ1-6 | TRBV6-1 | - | CASSEIYRVSYNSPLHF | TGTGCCAGCAGTGAAATCTACCGAGTCTCCTATAATTCACCCCTCCACTTT
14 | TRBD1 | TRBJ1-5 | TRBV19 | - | CASSGTGFVQPQHF | TGTGCCAGTAGTGGGACAGGGTTCGTTCAGCCCCAGCATTTT
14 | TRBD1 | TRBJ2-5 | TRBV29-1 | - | CSAVGDRGSETQYF | TGCAGTGCGGTGGGGGACAGGGGGTCGGAGACCCAGTACTTC
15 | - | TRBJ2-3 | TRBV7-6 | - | CATSRGGGNTDTQYF | TGTGCCACCTCCCGAGGGGGAGGAAACACAGATACGCAGTATTTT
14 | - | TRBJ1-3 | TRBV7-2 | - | CASSPGGGRNTIYF | TGTGCCAGCAGCCCAGGCGGGGGAAGAAACACCATATATTTT
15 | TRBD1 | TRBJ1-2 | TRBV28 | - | CASSLLRQGNYGYTF | TGTGCCAGCAGTTTACTACGACAGGGAAACTATGGCTACACCTTC
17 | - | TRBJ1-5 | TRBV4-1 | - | CASSQSRRTTSNQPQHF | TGCGCCAGCAGCCAAAGTAGGAGGACCACTAGCAATCAGCCCCAGCATTTT
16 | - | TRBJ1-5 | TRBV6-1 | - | CASSELGAQPGQPQHF | TGTGCCAGCAGTGAGTTAGGGGCACAGCCCGGTCAGCCCCAGCATTTT